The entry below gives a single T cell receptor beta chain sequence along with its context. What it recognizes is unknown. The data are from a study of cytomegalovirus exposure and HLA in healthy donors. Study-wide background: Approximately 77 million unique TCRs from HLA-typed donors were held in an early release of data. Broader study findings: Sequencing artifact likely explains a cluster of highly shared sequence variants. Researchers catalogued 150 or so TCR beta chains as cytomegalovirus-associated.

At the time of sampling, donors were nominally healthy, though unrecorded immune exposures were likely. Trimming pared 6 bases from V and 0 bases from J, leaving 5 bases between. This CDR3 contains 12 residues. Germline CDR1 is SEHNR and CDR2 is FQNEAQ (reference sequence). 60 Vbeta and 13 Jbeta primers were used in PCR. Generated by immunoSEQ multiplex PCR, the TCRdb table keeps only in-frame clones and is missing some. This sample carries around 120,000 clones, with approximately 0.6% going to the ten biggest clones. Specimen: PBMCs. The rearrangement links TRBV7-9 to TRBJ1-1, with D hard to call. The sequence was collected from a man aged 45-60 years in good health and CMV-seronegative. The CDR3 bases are TGTGCCAGCAGTGGCATGAACACTGAAGCTTTCTTT. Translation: CASSGMNTEAFF.